A selection of T cell receptor beta chains follows, all from one sample in a study of T cell responses to AZD1222 COVID-19 vaccine. Clones were read by immunoSEQ multiplex PCR, and TCRdb kept only the in-frame ones, dropping some. Among more than 85,000 clones listed, approximately 88% were seen once. The sample in question was peripheral blood, obtained on day 0 of AZD1222 vaccination. The receptors derive from an adult in good health. Each CDR3 is given with its conserved first and last residue.

V gene	CDR3 protein
TRBV3-1/TRBV3-2	CASSQRGTRNTIYF
TRBV2	CASSERDRYEAFF
TRBV6-5	CASSTGYDNSPLHF
TRBV7-6	CASSRQRVRDEQFF
TRBV19	CASRTFSGRSGNTIYF
TRBV7-2	CASSLARDNSPLHF
TRBV18	CASQPSGGGNTIYF
TRBV7-2	CASSLGSTIRDSPLHF
TRBV6-5	CASSYLQGNTEAFF
TRBV7-2	CASSPQGFYGYTF
TRBV7-2	CASSSSGFRHNEQFF
TRBV4-3	CASSQDIERLAETQYF
TRBV19	CASTLGEVTSGNTIYF
TRBV6-5	CASSNPGGAGELFF
TRBV5-1	CASSFGGQDTGELFF
TRBV30	CAWELTGGFSGANVLTF
TRBV7-3	CASSLIEGYEQYF
TRBV3-1/TRBV3-2	CASSQKDPKVSYGYTF
TRBV6-5	CASTRTDSYEQYF
TRBV19	CASRNPASLLGGELFF
TRBV11-2	CASSLTGEYGYTF
TRBV28	CASPPYGGYTDTQYF
TRBV28	CASSLGSYNEQFF
TRBV9	CASSPLYGAQFF
TRBV7-2	CASSPQGLSTGELFF
TRBV5-1	CASSIAGRLNIQYF
TRBV6-4	CASSDILAGAAEQFF
TRBV11-3	CASSLGSSGSATDEQFF
TRBV6-2/TRBV6-3	CASSYPGMVSPLHF
TRBV19	CASSYRETNQPQHF
TRBV6-5	CATEGGYNEQFF
TRBV12-3/TRBV12-4	CASKGGGASEQFF
TRBV20-1	CSAVMGYGYTF
TRBV9	CASSVGQRNEKLFF
TRBV4-3	CASSLRNEQFF
TRBV12-3/TRBV12-4	CASSRDRYVEQFF
TRBV29-1	CSVEGTGDPNYGYTF
TRBV6-1	CASSDQQGADYGYTF
TRBV7-6	CASSWPDRVHQPQHF
TRBV3-1/TRBV3-2	CASSHGQPNTEAFF
TRBV19	CASSIEGAATYEQYF
TRBV3-1/TRBV3-2	CASRPDRAPNTGELFF
TRBV28	CASIQLAGVSWNEQFF
TRBV6-5	CASRPGRLESGYTF
TRBV27	CASSFIVNQPQHF
TRBV6-5	CASRDRGAGTEAFF
TRBV28	CASSFWQDYGYTF
TRBV12-3/TRBV12-4	CASSPTANEQFF
TRBV7-2	CASSLALGLAGVGEQYF
TRBV7-8	CASSPQGGRAIRYEQYF
TRBV7-9	CASSIGRALGYEQYF
TRBV4-3	CASSLGLVGYTF
TRBV5-1	CASSLDTGDTRGYTF
TRBV7-2	CASSLERGVRAVAFF
TRBV7-6	CASSLAGDQPQHF